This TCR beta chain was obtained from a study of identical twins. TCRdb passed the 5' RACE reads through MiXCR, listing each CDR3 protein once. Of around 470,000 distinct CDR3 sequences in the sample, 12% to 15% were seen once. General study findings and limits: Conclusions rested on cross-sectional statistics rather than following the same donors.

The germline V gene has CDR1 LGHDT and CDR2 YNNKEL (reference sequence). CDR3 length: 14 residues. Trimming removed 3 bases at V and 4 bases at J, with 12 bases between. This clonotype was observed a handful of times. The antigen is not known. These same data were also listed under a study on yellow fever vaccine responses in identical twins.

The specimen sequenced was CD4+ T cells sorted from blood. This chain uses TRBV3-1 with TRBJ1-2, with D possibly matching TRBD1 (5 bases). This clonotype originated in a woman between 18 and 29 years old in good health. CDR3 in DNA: TGTGCCAGCAGCCATTTAGGGGCGGGCTATGGCTACACCTTC. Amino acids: CASSHLGAGYGYTF.